This T cell receptor (beta chain) was captured in a study of shared clonotypes between healthy human individuals. Sequencing was performed with immunoSEQ multiplex PCR; in TCRdb, only in-frame clones are kept and a portion is missing. This sample has 550,000 to 700,000 clones; around four fifths occur once, and the top ten carry roughly 2%. The CDR3 totals 15 residues. Germline-derived CDR1 and CDR2 are SGHRS and YFSETQ. V dropped 6 bases and J dropped 0 bases, with 13 bases sitting between them. Specimen: memory CD4+ T cells sorted from blood. The subset: CD45RA-negative fraction. This clonotype was obtained from a woman between 25 and 40 years old in good health. This chain links TRBV5-1 with TRBJ2-1, with D perhaps being TRBD1 or TRBD2 (5 bases each). CDR3 amino acids: CASKAAGTSYNEQFF. The CDR3 coding sequence is TGCGCCAGCAAGGCGGCAGGGACCTCCTACAATGAGCAGTTCTTC. Supplemented by reference TRBV5-1 and TRBJ2-1, the full variable domain reads KAGVTQTPRYLIKTRGQQVTLSCSPISGHRSVSWYQQTPGQGLQFLFEYFSETQRNKGNFPGRFSGRQFSNSRSEMNVSTLELGDSALYLCASKAAGTSYNEQFFGPGTRLTVL.